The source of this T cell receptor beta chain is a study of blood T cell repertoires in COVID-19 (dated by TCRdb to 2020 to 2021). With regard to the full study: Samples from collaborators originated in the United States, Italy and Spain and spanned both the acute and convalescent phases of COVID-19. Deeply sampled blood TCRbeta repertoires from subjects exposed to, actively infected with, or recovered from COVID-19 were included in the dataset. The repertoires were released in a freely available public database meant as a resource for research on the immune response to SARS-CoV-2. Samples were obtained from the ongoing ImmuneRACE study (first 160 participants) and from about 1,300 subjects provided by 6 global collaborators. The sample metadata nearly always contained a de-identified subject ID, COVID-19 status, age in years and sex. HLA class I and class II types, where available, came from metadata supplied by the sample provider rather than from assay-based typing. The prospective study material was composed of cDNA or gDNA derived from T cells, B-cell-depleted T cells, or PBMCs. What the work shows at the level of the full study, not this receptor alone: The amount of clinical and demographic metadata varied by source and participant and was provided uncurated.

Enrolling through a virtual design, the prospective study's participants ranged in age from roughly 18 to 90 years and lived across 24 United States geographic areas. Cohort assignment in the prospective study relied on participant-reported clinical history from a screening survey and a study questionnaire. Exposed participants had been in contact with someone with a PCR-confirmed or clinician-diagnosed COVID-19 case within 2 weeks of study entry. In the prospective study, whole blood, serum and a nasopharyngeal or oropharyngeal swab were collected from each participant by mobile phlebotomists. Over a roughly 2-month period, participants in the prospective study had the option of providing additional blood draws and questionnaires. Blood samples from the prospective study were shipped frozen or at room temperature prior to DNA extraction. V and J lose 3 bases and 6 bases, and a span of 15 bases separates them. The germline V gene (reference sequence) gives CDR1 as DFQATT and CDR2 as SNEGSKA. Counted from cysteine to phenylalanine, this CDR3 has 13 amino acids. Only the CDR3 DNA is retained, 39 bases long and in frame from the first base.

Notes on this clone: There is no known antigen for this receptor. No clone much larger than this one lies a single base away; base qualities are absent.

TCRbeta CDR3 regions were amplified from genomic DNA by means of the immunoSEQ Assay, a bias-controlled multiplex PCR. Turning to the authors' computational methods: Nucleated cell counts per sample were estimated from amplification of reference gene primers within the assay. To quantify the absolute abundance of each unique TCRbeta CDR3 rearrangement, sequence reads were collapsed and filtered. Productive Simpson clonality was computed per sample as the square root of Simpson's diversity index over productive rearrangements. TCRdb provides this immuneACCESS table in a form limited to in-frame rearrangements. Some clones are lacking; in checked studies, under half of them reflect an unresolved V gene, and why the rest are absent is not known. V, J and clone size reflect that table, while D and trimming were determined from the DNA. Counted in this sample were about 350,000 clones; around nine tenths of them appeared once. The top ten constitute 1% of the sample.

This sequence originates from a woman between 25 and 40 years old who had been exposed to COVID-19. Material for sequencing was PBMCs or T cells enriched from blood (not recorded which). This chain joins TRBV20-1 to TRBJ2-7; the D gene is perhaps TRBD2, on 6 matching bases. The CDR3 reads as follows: CSASVVIGGEQYF. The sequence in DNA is TGCAGTGCTAGTGTGGTCATCGGGGGCGAGCAGTACTTC.